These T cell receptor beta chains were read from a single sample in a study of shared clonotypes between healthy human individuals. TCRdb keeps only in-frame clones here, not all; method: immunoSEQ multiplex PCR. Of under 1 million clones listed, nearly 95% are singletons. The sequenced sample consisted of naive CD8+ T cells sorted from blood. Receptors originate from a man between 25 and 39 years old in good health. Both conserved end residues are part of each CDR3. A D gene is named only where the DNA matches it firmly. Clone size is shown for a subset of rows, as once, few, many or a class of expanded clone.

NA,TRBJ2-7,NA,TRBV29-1,CSVEETGYEQYF,TGCAGCGTTGAAGAAACAGGCTACGAGCAGTACTTC
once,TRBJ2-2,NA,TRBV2,CASKLVTGELFF,TGTGCCAGCAAGCTAGTCACCGGGGAGCTGTTTTTT
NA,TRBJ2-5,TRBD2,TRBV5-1,CASSPKTSGDARKTQYF,TGCGCCAGCAGCCCAAAGACTAGCGGGGATGCCCGGAAGACCCAGTACTTC
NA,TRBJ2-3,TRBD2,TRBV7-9,CASSRLLPSGSTDTQYF,TGTGCCAGCAGCCGACTCCTGCCTAGCGGGAGCACAGATACGCAGTATTTT
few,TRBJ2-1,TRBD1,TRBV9,CASSAGTVNEQFF,TGTGCCAGCAGCGCTGGGACAGTCAATGAGCAGTTCTTC
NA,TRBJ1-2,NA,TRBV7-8,CASSSPSGAYGYTF,TGTGCCAGCAGCTCCCCGTCAGGGGCCTATGGCTACACCTTC
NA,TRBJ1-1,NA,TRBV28,CASSFDDEAFF,TGTGCCAGCAGTTTCGATGATGAAGCTTTCTTT
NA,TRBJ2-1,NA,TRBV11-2,CASDRGNEQFF,TGTGCCAGCGACCGGGGCAATGAGCAGTTCTTC
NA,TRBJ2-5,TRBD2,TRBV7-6,CASSSPVAGAQETQYF,TGTGCCAGCAGCTCCCCCGTAGCGGGAGCTCAAGAGACCCAGTACTTC
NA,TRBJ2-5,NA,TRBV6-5,CASSTPYSQETQYF,TGTGCCAGCAGTACCCCTTACAGCCAAGAGACCCAGTACTTC
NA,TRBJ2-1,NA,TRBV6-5,CASSTQSSYNEQFF,TGTGCCAGCAGTACACAGAGCTCCTACAATGAGCAGTTCTTC
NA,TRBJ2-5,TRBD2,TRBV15,CATSPGRGGSGTQYF,TGTGCCACCAGCCCAGGGCGAGGCGGGAGTGGGACCCAGTACTTC
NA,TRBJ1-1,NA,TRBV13,CASSFGLGTEAFF,TGTGCCAGCAGCTTTGGGTTGGGCACTGAAGCTTTCTTT
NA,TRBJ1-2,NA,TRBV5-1,CASSSDYGYTF,TGCGCCAGCAGCTCCGACTATGGCTACACCTTC
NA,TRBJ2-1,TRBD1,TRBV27,CASSFTTGVLYNEQFF,TGTGCCAGCAGTTTCACCACAGGGGTCCTCTACAATGAGCAGTTCTTC
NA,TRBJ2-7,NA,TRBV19,CASSGKEGRYEQYF,TGTGCCAGTAGCGGAAAGGAAGGACGCTACGAGCAGTACTTC
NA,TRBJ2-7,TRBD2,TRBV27,CASSKPGLAVGEQYF,TGTGCCAGCAGTAAACCGGGACTAGCGGTCGGCGAGCAGTACTTC
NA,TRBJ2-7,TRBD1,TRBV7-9,CASSWDRGYEQYF,TGTGCCAGCAGCTGGGACAGGGGTTACGAGCAGTACTTC
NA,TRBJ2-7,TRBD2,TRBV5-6,CASSSAGSGRSYEQYF,TGTGCCAGCAGTTCGGCGGGAAGCGGGAGGTCCTACGAGCAGTACTTC
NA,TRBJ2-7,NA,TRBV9,CASSEGRGYEQYF,TGTGCCAGCAGCGAGGGTAGAGGGTACGAGCAGTACTTC
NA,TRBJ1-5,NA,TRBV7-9,CASSRVGGRNQPQHF,TGTGCCAGCAGCAGGGTCGGGGGGAGGAATCAGCCCCAGCATTTT
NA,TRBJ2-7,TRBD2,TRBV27,CASSLDRGGYEQYF,TGTGCCAGCAGCCTGGATCGGGGGGGCTACGAGCAGTACTTC